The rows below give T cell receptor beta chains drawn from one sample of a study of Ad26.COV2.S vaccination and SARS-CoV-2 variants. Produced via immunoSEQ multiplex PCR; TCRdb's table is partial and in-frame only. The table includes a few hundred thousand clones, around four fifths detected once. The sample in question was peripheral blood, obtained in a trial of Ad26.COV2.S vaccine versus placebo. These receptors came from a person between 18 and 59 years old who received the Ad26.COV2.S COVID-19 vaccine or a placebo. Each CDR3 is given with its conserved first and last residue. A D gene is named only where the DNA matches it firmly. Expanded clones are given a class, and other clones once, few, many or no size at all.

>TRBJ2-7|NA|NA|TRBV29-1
CSVSQGLYEQYF
TGCAGCGTTTCGCAGGGATTGTACGAGCAGTACTTC
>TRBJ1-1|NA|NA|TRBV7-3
CASSLSRGTSEAFF
TGTGCCAGCAGCTTATCCCGGGGGACCTCTGAAGCTTTCTTT
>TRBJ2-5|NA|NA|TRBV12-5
CASGRGTEETQYF
TGTGCTAGTGGTAGGGGCACCGAAGAGACCCAGTACTTC
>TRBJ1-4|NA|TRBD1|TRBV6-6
CASRDTGGKLFF
TGTGCCAGCAGGGATACAGGGGGAAAACTGTTTTTT
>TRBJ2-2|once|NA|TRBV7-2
CASSLNTGELFF
TGTGCCAGCAGCTTGAACACCGGGGAGCTGTTTTTT
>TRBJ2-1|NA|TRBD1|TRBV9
CASSAEQGSSYNEQFF
TGTGCCAGCAGCGCTGAACAGGGGAGCTCCTACAATGAGCAGTTCTTC
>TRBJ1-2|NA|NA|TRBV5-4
CASSLGGASTNGYTF
TGTGCCAGCAGCTTAGGCGGCGCCTCAACTAATGGCTACACCTTC
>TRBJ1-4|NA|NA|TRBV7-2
CASSRANEKLFF
TGTGCCAGCAGTCGGGCTAATGAAAAACTGTTTTTT
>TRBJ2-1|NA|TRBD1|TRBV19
CASIGQGDYNEQFF
TGTGCCAGTATTGGACAGGGGGACTACAATGAGCAGTTCTTC
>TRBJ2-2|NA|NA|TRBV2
CASKRGPGELFF
TGTGCCAGCAAGAGAGGGCCCGGGGAGCTGTTTTTT
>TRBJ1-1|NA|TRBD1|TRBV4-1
CASSDDRGNTEAFF
TGCGCCAGCAGCGATGACAGGGGGAACACTGAAGCTTTCTTT
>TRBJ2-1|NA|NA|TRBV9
CASRFSVRDGYNEQFF
TGTGCCAGCAGGTTCTCTGTGCGGGACGGCTACAATGAGCAGTTCTTC
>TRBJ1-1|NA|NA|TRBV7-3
CASSRGQNTEAFF
TGTGCCAGCAGCCGAGGACAGAACACTGAAGCTTTCTTT
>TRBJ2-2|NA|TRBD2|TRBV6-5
CASRLAGGRGLELFF
TGTGCCAGCAGGCTAGCGGGGGGCCGTGGGTTGGAGCTGTTTTTT
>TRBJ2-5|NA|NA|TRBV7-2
CASSLMLGAGETQYF
TGTGCCAGCAGCCTCATGTTGGGGGCGGGGGAGACCCAGTACTTC
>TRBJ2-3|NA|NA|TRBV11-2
CASSFGGTDTQYF
TGTGCCAGCAGCTTTGGGGGTACAGATACGCAGTATTTT
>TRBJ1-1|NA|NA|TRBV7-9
CASSPPTLDTEAFF
TGTGCCAGCAGCCCGCCTACCCTGGACACTGAAGCTTTCTTT
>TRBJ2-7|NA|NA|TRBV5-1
CASSLAHDEQYF
TGCGCCAGCAGCTTGGCTCACGACGAGCAGTACTTC
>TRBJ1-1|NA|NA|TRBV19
CASSLGGPYTEAFF
TGTGCCAGTAGTCTAGGGGGGCCGTACACTGAAGCTTTCTTT
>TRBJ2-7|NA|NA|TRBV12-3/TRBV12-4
CASSLMTQFEQYF
TGTGCCAGCAGTTTAATGACACAGTTTGAGCAGTACTTC
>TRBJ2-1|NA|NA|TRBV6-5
CASSYSQLAGSNEQFF
TGTGCCAGCAGTTACTCGCAGCTAGCTGGTAGCAATGAGCAGTTCTTC
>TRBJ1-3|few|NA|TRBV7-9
CASSLVWGSGTIYF
TGTGCCAGCAGCTTAGTTTGGGGGTCGGGCACCATATATTTT
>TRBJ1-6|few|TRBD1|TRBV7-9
CASSSRTGGNSPLHF
TGTGCCAGCAGCTCCCGGACAGGGGGGAATTCACCCCTCCACTTT
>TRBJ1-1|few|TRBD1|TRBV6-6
CASSLQGYTEAFF
TGTGCCAGCAGTTTACAGGGGTACACTGAAGCTTTCTTT
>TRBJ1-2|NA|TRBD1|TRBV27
CASSPGQGARYGYTF
TGTGCCAGCAGTCCGGGACAGGGGGCGCGGTATGGCTACACCTTC
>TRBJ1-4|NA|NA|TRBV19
CASSIARGGKLFF
TGTGCCAGTTCGATCGCGAGGGGGGGGAAACTGTTTTTT
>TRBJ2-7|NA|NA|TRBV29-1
CSVLYLQGTEQYF
TGCAGCGTTCTGTACTTGCAGGGCACGGAGCAGTACTTC
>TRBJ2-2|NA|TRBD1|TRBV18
CASSSDRGIYTGELFF
TGTGCCAGCTCATCCGACAGGGGCATATACACCGGGGAGCTGTTTTTT
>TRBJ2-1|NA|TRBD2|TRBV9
CASSANPGLAGGLGEQFF
TGTGCCAGCAGCGCCAACCCGGGACTAGCGGGAGGGCTGGGTGAGCAGTTCTTC
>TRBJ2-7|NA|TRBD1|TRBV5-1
CASSSGQTYEQYF
TGCGCCAGCAGCTCGGGACAGACCTACGAGCAGTACTTC
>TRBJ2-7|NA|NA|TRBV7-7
CASSLGTGRHSYEQYF
TGTGCCAGCAGCTTAGGTACTGGCCGACACTCCTACGAGCAGTACTTC
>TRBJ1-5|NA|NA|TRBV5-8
CASSLVIGVQPQHF
TGTGCCAGCAGCTTGGTAATAGGAGTCCAGCCCCAGCATTTT
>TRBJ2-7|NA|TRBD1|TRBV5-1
CASSGRDRGRIPPYEQYF
TGCGCCAGCAGCGGACGGGACAGGGGGCGGATTCCCCCCTACGAGCAGTACTTC
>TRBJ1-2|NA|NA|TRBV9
CASSPTTGLLGYTF
TGTGCCAGCAGCCCCACGACAGGCCTCCTAGGCTACACCTTC
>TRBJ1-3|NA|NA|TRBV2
CASWVAGAGNTIYF
TGTGCCAGCTGGGTGGCAGGGGCTGGAAACACCATATATTTT
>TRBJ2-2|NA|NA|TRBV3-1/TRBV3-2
CASSRDWNSGELFF
TGTGCCAGCAGCCGGGACTGGAATTCCGGGGAGCTGTTTTTT
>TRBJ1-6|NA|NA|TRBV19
CASSTQGSHNSPLHF
TGTGCCAGTAGTACCCAGGGCTCCCATAATTCACCCCTCCACTTT
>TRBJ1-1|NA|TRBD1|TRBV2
CASSVTGAVTEAFF
TGTGCCAGCAGTGTAACAGGGGCGGTCACTGAAGCTTTCTTT
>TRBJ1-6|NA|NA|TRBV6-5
CASSWTGRGNSPLHF
TGTGCCAGCAGTTGGACGGGTCGCGGGAATTCACCCCTCCACTTT
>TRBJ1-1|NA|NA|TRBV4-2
CASTHNGGNTEAFF
TGTGCCAGCACCCATAACGGGGGGAACACTGAAGCTTTCTTT
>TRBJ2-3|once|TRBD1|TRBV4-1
CASSQDTQGARYTDTQYF
TGCGCCAGCAGCCAAGATACACAGGGGGCCCGTTACACAGATACGCAGTATTTT